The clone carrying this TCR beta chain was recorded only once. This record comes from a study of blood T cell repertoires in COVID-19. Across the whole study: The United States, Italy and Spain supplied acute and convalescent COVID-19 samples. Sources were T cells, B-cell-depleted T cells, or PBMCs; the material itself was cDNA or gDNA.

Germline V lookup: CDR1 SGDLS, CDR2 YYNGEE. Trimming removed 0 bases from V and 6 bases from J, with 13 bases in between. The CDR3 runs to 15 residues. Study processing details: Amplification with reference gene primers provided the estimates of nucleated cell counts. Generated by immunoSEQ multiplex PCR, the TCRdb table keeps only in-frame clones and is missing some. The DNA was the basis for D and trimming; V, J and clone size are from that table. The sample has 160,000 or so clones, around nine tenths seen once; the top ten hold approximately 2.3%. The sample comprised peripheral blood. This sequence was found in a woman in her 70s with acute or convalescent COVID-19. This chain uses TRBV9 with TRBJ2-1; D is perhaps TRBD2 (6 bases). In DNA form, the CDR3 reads TGTGCCAGCAGCGTAGCCCTAGCGCTACCCAATGAGCAGTTCTTC. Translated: CASSVALALPNEQFF.